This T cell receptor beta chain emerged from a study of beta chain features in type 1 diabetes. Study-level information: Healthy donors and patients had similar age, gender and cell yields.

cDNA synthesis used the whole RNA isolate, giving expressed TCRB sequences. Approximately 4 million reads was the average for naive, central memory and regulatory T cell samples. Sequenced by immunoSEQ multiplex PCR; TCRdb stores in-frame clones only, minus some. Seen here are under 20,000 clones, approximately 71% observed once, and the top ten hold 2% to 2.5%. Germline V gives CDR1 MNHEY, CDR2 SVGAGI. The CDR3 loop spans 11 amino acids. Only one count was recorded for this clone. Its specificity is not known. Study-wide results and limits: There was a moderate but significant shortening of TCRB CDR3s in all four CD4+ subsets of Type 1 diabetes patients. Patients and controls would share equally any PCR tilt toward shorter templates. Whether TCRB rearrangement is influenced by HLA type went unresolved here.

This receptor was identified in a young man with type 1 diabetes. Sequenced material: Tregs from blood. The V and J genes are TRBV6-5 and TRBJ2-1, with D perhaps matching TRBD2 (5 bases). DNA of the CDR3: TGTGCAACACGGGGTATCGGTGAGCAGTTCTTC. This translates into CATRGIGEQFF.